The clone carrying this T cell receptor (beta chain) was seen only once. Its target is unknown. The record originates from a study of cytomegalovirus exposure and HLA in healthy donors. Study outcomes and limitations: Reportedly, cytomegalovirus status was diagnosed with high sensitivity and specificity.

Germline V gene sequence: CDR1 SGHVS, CDR2 FNYEAQ. The germline V and J ends were trimmed by 2 bases and 2 bases, with 8 bases remaining between them. This CDR3 is 14 amino acids long. Clones were sequenced by immunoSEQ multiplex PCR, and TCRdb holds only the in-frame ones, with some missing. The sample includes 150,000 to 200,000 clones, around nine tenths of them seen just once. The material sequenced was PBMCs. The clonotype originates from a man in his late teens or twenties in good health and CMV-seropositive. The chain uses TRBV7-6 and TRBJ2-3; D not resolved. The CDR3 protein is CASSLREYTDTQYF. The CDR3 DNA reads as TGTGCCAGCAGCTTACGAGAATACACAGATACGCAGTATTTT. The full variable domain, completed using reference TRBV7-6 and TRBJ2-3, is GAGVSQSPRYKVTKRGQDVALRCDPISGHVSLYWYRQALGQGPEFLTYFNYEAQQDKSGLPNDRFSAERPEGSISTLTIQRTEQRDSAMYRCASSLREYTDTQYFGPGTRLTVL.